The 5 T cell receptor beta chains reported below all come from one sample, sequenced in a study of control samples from healthy donors and cancer patients. Repertoires were generated with immunoSEQ multiplex PCR, while TCRdb's copy carries only in-frame clones and drops some. The profile covers about 150,000 clones, with approximately 94% appearing a single time and 5.7% taken by the ten largest. Material for sequencing was blood. The receptor source for this set is a man aged 40-49 years in good health.

The V call is TRBV6-6, the J call TRBJ1-2; D ambiguous. From germline, CDR1 is MNHNY and CDR2 SVGAGI (reference sequence). This CDR3 region has 15 residues. V lost 6 bases and J lost 4, with 18 bases in between. In DNA form, the CDR3 reads TGTGCCAGCAGGCTCGCGCAGTCGGGCGCCTATGGCTACACCTTC. Residues: CASRLAQSGAYGYTF.

This chain joins TRBV28 and TRBJ1-1; no clear D. The length of the CDR3 is 12 residues. Germline loops: CDR1 MDHEN, CDR2 SYDVKM. With 10 bases removed from V and 1 base from J, the gap between germline ends came to 10 bases. CDR3 residues: CATTHRNTEAFF. CDR3 nucleotide sequence: TGTGCCACCACACACAGGAACACTGAAGCTTTCTTT.

The J gene is TRBJ1-2, the V gene TRBV4-3; weak D call: TRBD1 (5 bases). Trimming shortened V by 0 bases and J by 6 bases, and 14 bases separated the two germline ends. In germline, CDR1 is LGHNA, CDR2 YSLEER. The CDR3 is 15 residues long. In DNA form, the CDR3 reads TGCGCCAGCAGCCAAGAACGGGGATGGGGGGATGGCTACACCTTC. Encoded protein: CASSQERGWGDGYTF.

The chain recombines TRBV5-1 with TRBJ2-7, with D tentatively TRBD1 (5 bases). This CDR3 spans 14 amino acids. CDR1 and CDR2 from the germline V gene are SGHRS and YFSETQ. V gave up 6 bases and J gave up 0 bases, with 13 bases separating them. CDR3 sequence (DNA): TGCGCCAGCAATCCGCACGACAGCTCCTACGAGCAGTACTTC. Its translation is CASNPHDSSYEQYF.

J is TRBJ1-2 and V is TRBV5-4, with D possibly TRBD1 on 5 matching bases. Germline loops: CDR1 SGHNT, CDR2 YYREEE (reference sequence). The CDR3 covers 14 residues. Between the trimmed V and J ends, which lost 4 bases and 4 bases, there was a span of 14 bases. The CDR3 reads CASSIRTSLYGYTF. The CDR3 DNA sequence: TGTGCCAGCAGCATCCGGACAAGCCTCTATGGCTACACCTTC. The full variable domain, with the rest looked up from reference TRBV5-4 and TRBJ1-2, is ETGVTQSPTHLIKTRGQQVTLRCSSQSGHNTVSWYQQALGQGPQFIFQYYREEENGRGNFPPRFSGLQFPNYSSELNVNALELDDSALYLCASSIRTSLYGYTFGSGTRLTVV.